The 17 T cell receptor beta chains reported below all come from one sample, sequenced in a study of CD8+CD57+ T cells in acquired aplastic anemia. Genomic DNA served as template for TCR beta VDJ and CDR3 profiling. TCRdb itself ran the reads through MiXCR, one entry per CDR3 protein. Here the sample spans 180,000 or so distinct CDR3 sequences, 46% being singletons. What was sequenced was sorted CD4+, CD8+, or CD8+CD57+ T cells (not recorded which) from PBMCs. The origin of the receptors is a human donor in good health.

The rearrangement links TRBV7-9 to TRBJ1-2; D remains unclear. The CDR3 runs 12 residues. V was shortened by 1 base and J by 8 bases, with 8 bases between the two germline ends. Germline V CDR1 and CDR2: SEHNR, FQNEAQ (reference sequence). CDR3 nucleotide sequence: TGTGCCAGCAGCTTAGTTACACAGGGCTACACCTTC. Translated: CASSLVTQGYTF.

This clonotype was recorded a few times. CDR3 sequence reads: CASSVIGTGELFF. The CDR3 bases are TGCGCCAGCAGTGTAATTGGCACCGGGGAGCTGTTTTTT. This chain links TRBV10-1 with TRBJ2-2, with unresolved D. The CDR3 spans 13 residues. Trimming shortened V by 4 bases and J by 4 bases, and 7 bases separated the two germline ends. Germline loops: CDR1 WNHNN, CDR2 SYGVQD (reference sequence).

This chain joins TRBV20-1 and TRBJ1-4, with D possibly being TRBD1 (6 bases). Trimming stripped 5 bases from V and 4 bases from J, with 8 bases between. This CDR3 comprises 12 residues. CDR1 is DFQATT and CDR2 is SNEGSKA in the germline V gene (reference sequence). DNA of the CDR3: TGCAGTGCTGAACAGGGTAATGAAAAACTGTTTTTT. It codes for CSAEQGNEKLFF.

This clonotype has at least ten counts. The rearrangement joins TRBV7-9 to TRBJ2-5; the match to TRBD1 covers 7 bases. The CDR3 contains 14 residues. The germline V gene has CDR1 SEHNR and CDR2 FQNEAQ (reference sequence). After removal of 6 bases from V and 1 base from J, the junction contained 5 bases not matched to a gene. CDR3 DNA sequence: TGTGCCAGCAGGACCGGGACAGCCCAAGAGACCCAGTACTTC. This translates into CASRTGTAQETQYF.

The chain is built from TRBV30 and TRBJ1-6; D perhaps matches TRBD1 (5 bases). The length of the CDR3 is 13 residues. Trimming removed 5 bases at V and 4 bases at J, with 9 bases between. Germline V gene data show CDR1 as GTSNPN and CDR2 as SVGIG (reference sequence). The CDR3 DNA is TGTGCCTGGGGCAGGGAGTATAATTCACCCCTCCACTTT. Its translation: CAWGREYNSPLHF. Looking up the rest from reference TRBV30 and TRBJ1-6 gives the full variable domain: SQTIHQWPATLVQPVGSPLSLECTVEGTSNPNLYWYRQAAGRGLQLLFYSVGIGQISSEVPQNLSASRPQDRQFILSSKKLLLSDSGFYLCAWGREYNSPLHFGNGTRLTVT.

There are many counts of this clonotype. The rearrangement links TRBV2 to TRBJ1-2; no definite D call. V was clipped by 6 bases and J by 6 bases, with 14 bases between them. Germline CDR1 and CDR2: SNHLY and FYNNEI. The CDR3 totals 13 residues. CDR3 loop: CASRPPGSDGYTF. DNA for the CDR3: TGTGCCAGCAGGCCCCCCGGATCCGATGGCTACACCTTC.

This clonotype was counted a few times. J is TRBJ2-7 and V is TRBV20-1; D unresolved. Trimming pared 0 bases from V and 3 bases from J, leaving 12 bases between. The CDR3 is 14 residues long. Germline CDR1 and CDR2: DFQATT and SNEGSKA (reference sequence). The CDR3 loop reads CSARDNDHIYEQYF. CDR3 coding DNA: TGCAGTGCTAGAGATAATGACCACATCTACGAGCAGTACTTC.

J is TRBJ2-7 and V is TRBV7-9; 8 bases line up with TRBD2. Germline CDR1 reads SEHNR; CDR2 reads FQNEAQ (reference sequence). The J segment lost 4 bases and the V segment lost 5 bases, leaving 10 bases of the junction unmatched. There are 15 residues in the CDR3. This CDR3 reads CASSPTGASGYEQYF. CDR3 coding DNA: TGTGCCAGCAGCCCTACGGGGGCTAGCGGGTACGAGCAGTACTTC. Full variable domain (remainder filled in from reference TRBV7-9 and TRBJ2-7): DTGVSQNPRHKITKRGQNVTFRCDPISEHNRLYWYRQTLGQGPEFLTYFQNEAQLEKSRLLSDRFSAERPKGSFSTLEIQRTEQGDSAMYLCASSPTGASGYEQYFGPGTRLTVT.

This chain uses TRBV7-2 with TRBJ2-3, with D uncertain. Trimming took 1 base from V and 5 from J, leaving 7 bases between them. Looked up from germline, CDR1 is SGHTA and CDR2 is FQGNSA. The CDR3 has 13 residues. The CDR3 loop is CASSLDLVDTQYF. CDR3 coding DNA: TGTGCCAGCAGCTTAGACTTGGTAGATACGCAGTATTTT. Full variable domain (remainder filled in from reference TRBV7-2 and TRBJ2-3): GAGVSQSPSNKVTEKGKDVELRCDPISGHTALYWYRQSLGQGLEFLIYFQGNSAPDKSGLPSDRFSAERTGGSVSTLTIQRTQQEDSAVYLCASSLDLVDTQYFGPGTRLTVL.

The genes are TRBV6-5 and TRBJ2-7, with D possibly being TRBD1 (6 bases). Trimming left V 2 bases short and J 4 bases short, with 18 bases between. This CDR3 has 16 amino acids. CDR1 is MNHEY, CDR2 SVGAGI, per germline. CDR3 nucleotides: TGTGCCAGCAGTTACGCCCATGACAGGAGTCGATACGAGCAGTACTTC. As protein: CASSYAHDRSRYEQYF.

This clonotype was observed many times. The chain carries TRBV7-2 and TRBJ2-5, with D maybe TRBD1 (6 bases). V was clipped by 1 base and J by 4 bases, with 13 bases between them. CDR3 size: 15 residues. Germline V lookup: CDR1 SGHTA, CDR2 FQGNSA. For the CDR3, the DNA is TGTGCCAGCAGCTTAGTGGGGTCCAGGGGAGAGACCCAGTACTTC. It encodes CASSLVGSRGETQYF.

This chain uses TRBV18 with TRBJ1-1; possible D gene TRBD1, 6 bases. Trimming removed 6 bases at V and 4 bases at J, with 15 bases between. CDR3 length: 14 residues. Germline V gives CDR1 KGHSH, CDR2 LQKENI. CDR3 in amino acids: CASSVGQTPTEAFF. The CDR3 bases are TGTGCCAGCTCTGTAGGACAGACACCCACTGAAGCTTTCTTT.

This clonotype occurred many times. V and J are TRBV6-1 and TRBJ2-7; no reliable D call. The CDR3 loop spans 15 amino acids. The ends were cut back, 7 bases at V and 0 bases at J, with 16 bases in the middle. Per the germline V gene, CDR1 is MNHNS and CDR2 is SASEGT. DNA for the CDR3: TGTGCCAGCAAAAGCTTGTGGGGAAGCTCCTACGAGCAGTACTTC. Translation: CASKSLWGSSYEQYF.

This clonotype was seen repeatedly, ten times or more. The rearrangement uses TRBV10-2 and TRBJ1-2, with D unresolved. V lost 3 bases to trimming and J lost 0 bases, with 11 bases between them. Germline V gene sequence: CDR1 WSHSY, CDR2 SAAADI. The CDR3 sequence is 15 residues long. CDR3 residues: CASSDPTPSNYGYTF. The CDR3 nucleotides read TGCGCCAGCAGTGATCCGACACCTTCTAACTATGGCTACACCTTC.

A remark on this clonotype: This may be a read error, as it is one base from a much larger clone. This CDR3 fails to terminate in the conserved phenylalanine or tryptophan, so it likely reflects a read error. The V gene is TRBV5-1, the J gene TRBJ2-2, with D perhaps matching TRBD2 (5 bases). V lost 1 base and J lost 3, with 19 bases in between. Germline CDR1 SGHRS, CDR2 YFSETQ. The CDR3 loop spans 18 amino acids. The CDR3: CASSLRLLRASDTGELFL. The DNA for the CDR3 is TGCGCCAGCAGCTTGCGACTACTTAGGGCGTCGGACACCGGGGAGCTGTTTCTT.

This clonotype was counted a few times. The chain combines TRBV10-3 with TRBJ1-2; D remains ambiguous. Germline CDR1 and CDR2: ENHRY and SYGVKD. The CDR3 sequence is 11 residues long. Trimming removed 0 bases from V and 8 bases from J, with 4 bases in between. The CDR3, as DNA: TGTGCCATCAGTGAGTCGGGCGGCTACACCTTC. Its translation is CAISESGGYTF.

This clonotype was observed a few times. CDR3 amino acids: CATPLGLAATGELFF. CDR3 nucleotides: TGTGCCACCCCCCTCGGGCTAGCGGCGACCGGGGAGCTGTTTTTT. The chain uses TRBV24-1 and TRBJ2-2, with 7 positions matching TRBD2. Trimming removed 9 bases from V and 5 bases from J; junction bases left unmatched: 11. The V gene's germline CDR1 is KGHDR and CDR2 SFDVKD. The CDR3 contains 15 residues.